The present TCR beta chain was sequenced within a study of blood T cell repertoires in COVID-19. Study background: Researchers got acute and convalescent COVID-19 samples from the United States, Italy and Spain. From T cells, B-cell-depleted T cells, or PBMCs came the material, which was cDNA or gDNA.

Original analysis: Using reference gene primer amplification, nucleated cell counts were estimated. Repertoires were generated with immunoSEQ multiplex PCR, while TCRdb's copy carries only in-frame clones and drops some. V, J and clone size are those of that table, while D and trimming were read from the DNA. The table records under 200,000 clones, around four fifths of them present only once. V lost 5 bases and J lost 5; bases outside the gene matches: 10. The CDR3 extends over 18 amino acids. CDR1 is PRHDT and CDR2 is FYEKMQ in the germline V gene (reference sequence). The specimen was peripheral blood. The rearrangement joins TRBV13 to TRBJ2-1; 15 bases fit TRBD2. The sequence derives from a man aged 65-85 years with active or convalescent COVID-19. The CDR3 DNA reads as TGTGCCAGCAGCCCGTGGGGACTAGCGGGGGGTGGGGACAATGAGCAGTTCTTC. Its protein is CASSPWGLAGGGDNEQFF.